The entry that follows covers one T cell receptor beta chain sequence. As yet, its antigen is unknown. This sample was taken from a study of cytomegalovirus exposure and HLA in healthy donors. Study findings and constraints: A further, later analysis showed that HLA-associated TCR beta chains (compared with equally common others) were more clonally expanded.

PCR involved 60 Vbeta and 13 Jbeta primers. Assay: immunoSEQ multiplex PCR; the TCRdb copy retains only in-frame clones and omits some. This table holds around 52,000 clones, about four fifths found once. Germline V gene sequence: CDR1 KGHSH, CDR2 LQKENI. CDR3 length: 13 amino acids. Trimming took off 8 bases at V and 3 bases at J, with 11 bases between the two ends. Sequencing input: PBMCs. The clonotype originates from a man aged 40-49 years in good health and CMV-seronegative. The chain employs TRBV18 and TRBJ1-5, with D unresolved. The CDR3 DNA sequence: TGTGCCAGCACCCTAAGCGACAATCAGCCCCAGCATTTT. Translated: CASTLSDNQPQHF.